The 10 T cell receptor beta chains in this list originate from one sample, sequenced in a study of blood T cell repertoires in COVID-19. Produced via immunoSEQ multiplex PCR; TCRdb's table is partial and in-frame only. The data hold around 230,000 clones, with approximately 86% observed a single time. Sequencing was done on a sample of PBMCs or T cells enriched from blood (not recorded which). The receptors shown here come from a man between 18 and 29 years old with acute COVID-19.

J is TRBJ1-5 and V is TRBV25-1, with 7 bases that match TRBD1. The CDR3 runs to 13 residues. Germline trimming cut 5 bases from V and 2 bases from J; bases unmatched to any gene: 0. CDR1 is MGHDK and CDR2 is SYGVNS in the germline V gene. The CDR3 protein is CASSTGGNQPQHF. For the CDR3, the DNA is TGTGCCAGCAGTACAGGGGGCAATCAGCCCCAGCATTTT.

The chain joins TRBV19 to TRBJ2-6; D is ambiguous. V dropped 7 bases and J dropped 4 bases, with 8 bases sitting between them. This CDR3 has 13 amino acids. Germline assignment: CDR1 LNHDA and CDR2 SQIVND (reference sequence). The CDR3 nucleotides read TGTGCCAGTACCGAGTGGGGGGCCAACGTCCTGACTTTC. Encoded protein: CASTEWGANVLTF.

This clone came up a few times. CDR3 loop: CASSQMDSLLNTIYF. In DNA, the CDR3 is TGCGCCAGCAGCCAAATGGACAGTCTACTAAACACCATATATTTT. The gene calls are TRBV4-1 and TRBJ1-3; a possible D gene is TRBD1 (6 bases). Trimming pared 2 bases from V and 6 bases from J, leaving 14 bases between. This CDR3 has 15 amino acids. Per germline, CDR1 MGHRA and CDR2 YSYEKL.

The chain is built from TRBV11-2 and TRBJ2-1; D gene ambiguous. The CDR3 sequence is 13 residues long. The V gene lost 1 base and the J gene lost 10 bases, with 11 bases spanning the gap. Germline CDR1 and CDR2: SGHAT and FQNNGV. CDR3 DNA: TGTGCCAGCAGCTTAGGAGAACCGGAGGAGCAGTTCTTC. It encodes CASSLGEPEEQFF.

The chain links TRBV4-2 to TRBJ2-2; TRBD2 agrees at 9 bases. The J segment lost 7 bases and the V segment lost 4 bases, leaving 22 bases of the junction unmatched. Germline CDR1 is LGHNA and CDR2 is YNFKEQ. This CDR3 has 20 amino acids. The CDR3 DNA follows: TGTGCCAGCAGCCGGTTCCACGTCAGCGTCGAGCGGGAGGATAGCGGGGAGCTGTTTTTT. Translating gives CASSRFHVSVEREDSGELFF.

The chain employs TRBV7-3 and TRBJ1-1, with a possible D match to TRBD1 (6 bases). Trimming took 5 bases from V and 5 from J, leaving 18 bases between them. CDR1 SGHTA and CDR2 FQGTGA come from the germline V gene. The length of the CDR3 is 15 residues. The CDR3 DNA sequence: TGTGCCAGCAGCGAAATGGGGGGGCTCGGTACTGAAGCTTTCTTT. It specifies CASSEMGGLGTEAFF.

The rearrangement uses TRBV2 and TRBJ1-2; D is undetermined. CDR3 size: 13 residues. Trimming pared 4 bases from V and 1 base from J, leaving 7 bases between. Germline CDR1 SNHLY, CDR2 FYNNEI. CDR3 DNA: TGTGCCAGCAGTGTCGAGGTTAACTATGGCTACACCTTC. Protein product: CASSVEVNYGYTF.

V gene TRBV9 combines with J gene TRBJ2-7; TRBD2 matches 11 bases. V gave up 2 bases and J gave up 2 bases; unmatched junction bases: 6. This CDR3 comprises 16 residues. In germline, CDR1 is SGDLS, CDR2 YYNGEE. The CDR3 protein is CASSVSASGRTYEQYF. As DNA, the CDR3 is TGTGCCAGCAGCGTCTCGGCTAGCGGGAGGACCTACGAGCAGTACTTC.

This clone was seen just once. The chain couples TRBV10-3 to TRBJ2-2; maybe TRBD1 (6 bases). The CDR3 totals 15 residues. Germline values: CDR1 ENHRY, CDR2 SYGVKD. V dropped 2 bases and J dropped 9 bases, with 16 bases sitting between them. CDR3 residues: CAISEEAGGPRELFF. The CDR3 region has the DNA TGTGCCATCAGTGAGGAAGCTGGGGGCCCCCGGGAGCTGTTTTTT.

CDR3 sequence reads: CASSTLGSTDTQYF. The CDR3 DNA follows: TGTGCCAGCAGTACACTGGGCAGCACAGATACGCAGTATTTT. V usage is TRBV2 and J usage is TRBJ2-3; D is undetermined. The CDR3 loop spans 14 amino acids. Germline-derived CDR1 and CDR2 are SNHLY and FYNNEI. The germline V and J ends were trimmed by 5 bases and 0 bases, with 9 bases remaining between them. The full variable domain, rest sourced from reference TRBV2 and TRBJ2-3, is EPEVTQTPSHQVTQMGQEVILRCVPISNHLYFYWYRQILGQKVEFLVSFYNNEISEKSEIFDDQFSVERPDGSNFTLKIRSTKLEDSAMYFCASSTLGSTDTQYFGPGTRLTVL.